This TCR beta chain was captured by sequencing in a study of shared clonotypes between healthy human individuals. The material for each subset, its genomic DNA, was split evenly across several immunoSEQ plates. TCRdb keeps only in-frame clones here, not all; method: immunoSEQ multiplex PCR. The sample holds roughly 2 million clones; under 97% are singletons and the top ten take approximately 0.13%. V trimming: 2 bases; J trimming: 4 bases; junction bases outside the gene matches: 6. CDR3 length: 15 amino acids. Germline V CDR1 and CDR2: SGDLS, YYNGEE. Findings and caveats of the study: Non-shared clonotypes showed lower generation probabilities than clonotypes common to all four donors. Clonotype sharing among the donors was expected to vary with sequencing depth.

With respect to this clone: Its target is unknown.

Specimen: naive CD4+ T cells sorted from blood. The subset: CD45RA+ positively selected. The TCR comes from a man between 18 and 29 years old in good health. V gene TRBV9 combines with J gene TRBJ2-1; 7 bases match TRBD1. CDR3 nucleotide sequence: TGTGCCAGCAGCGTGAACGGACAGGAATACAATGAGCAGTTCTTC. This gives the protein CASSVNGQEYNEQFF.